The 14 T cell receptor beta chains presented below share a single source sample, sequenced in a study of T-cell reconstitution after alpha-beta-depleted transplantation in children. Unique molecular identifiers were incorporated during preparation of the TCRbeta library. TCRdb analysed the PCR reads with MiXCR anew, one entry per CDR3 protein. The table lists about 490,000 distinct CDR3 sequences, 10% of them singletons. Sequenced material: PBMCs, taken before TCRalphabeta/CD19-depleted stem cell transplant. Receptor source: a child aged 2-15 years with inherited bone marrow failure, due to receive a stem cell transplant.

This clonotype occurred many times. This chain joins TRBV7-2 and TRBJ2-5; 11 positions agree with TRBD2. Germline values: CDR1 SGHTA, CDR2 FQGNSA. The CDR3 is 17 amino acids. The junction had 11 bases not matched to a gene; V was cut back by 3 bases and J by 5 bases. Written as DNA, the CDR3 is TGTGCCAGCAGCTTGGGATCACTAGCGGGAGTTGGGGAGACCCAGTACTTC. As protein: CASSLGSLAGVGETQYF.

There are a few counts of this clonotype. The chain recombines TRBV10-3 with TRBJ2-7; D gene unclear. The germline V and J ends were trimmed by 1 base and 2 bases, with 6 bases remaining between them. The germline V gene encodes CDR1 ENHRY and CDR2 SYGVKD. The CDR3 runs 13 residues. CDR3 region: CAISELETYEQYF. Here the CDR3 DNA reads TGTGCCATCAGTGAGTTAGAGACCTACGAGCAGTACTTC.

This clonotype was counted ten times or more. CDR3 loop: CASSRQVPNEQFF. In DNA form, the CDR3 reads TGTGCCAGCAGTCGACAGGTTCCCAATGAGCAGTTCTTC. This sequence joins TRBV12-3 or TRBV12-4 and TRBJ2-1, with D perhaps TRBD1 (6 bases). V was shortened by 5 bases and J by 6 bases, with 11 bases between the two germline ends. The CDR3 is 13 amino acids.

This clonotype was recorded at least ten times. This chain joins TRBV29-1 and TRBJ2-3; no reliable D call. V was trimmed by 2 bases and J by 5 bases, leaving 11 bases between them. The CDR3 covers 13 residues. In germline, CDR1 is SQVTM, CDR2 ANQGSEA. In nucleotides, the CDR3 is TGCAGCGTTGAATCTACCTATAGAGATACGCAGTATTTT. Its translation: CSVESTYRDTQYF.

A remark on this clonotype: The junction departs from germline at one end; a sequencing error may be responsible. The chain joins TRBV5-6 to TRBJ1-1; D gene unclear. Looked up from germline, CDR1 is SGHDT and CDR2 is YYEEEE. The CDR3 is 15 amino acids. CDR3 coding DNA: TGTGCCGGCAGCTCCCCCGGGAAGTTCCCGGATGAAGCTTTCTTT. Translating gives CAGSSPGKFPDEAFF.

This clonotype was recorded many times. This rearrangement joins TRBV27 to TRBJ2-7; D call uncertain. The V end lost 0 bases, the J end lost 3 bases, and 12 bases lay between the germline ends. The CDR3 has 15 residues. CDR1 is MNHEY, CDR2 SMNVEV, per germline (reference sequence). CDR3 in amino acids: CASSLSAELFYEQYF. CDR3 nucleotide sequence: TGTGCCAGCAGTTTATCTGCGGAGCTTTTCTACGAGCAGTACTTC.

The chain is built from TRBV5-5 and TRBJ2-3, with D perhaps TRBD1 (5 bases). The CDR3 length is 15 residues. V was cut by 0 bases and J by 4 bases, with 12 bases left in between. Germline V gene data show CDR1 as SGHKS and CDR2 as YYEKEE (reference sequence). The CDR3 coding sequence is TGTGCCAGCAGCTTGGGGGGCCCCAGCGCAGATACGCAGTATTTT. It codes for CASSLGGPSADTQYF. Using reference TRBV5-5 and TRBJ2-3 for the parts outside the CDR3, the full variable domain is DAGVTQSPTHLIKTRGQQVTLRCSPISGHKSVSWYQQVLGQGPQFIFQYYEKEERGRGNFPDRFSARQFPNYSSELNVNALLLGDSALYLCASSLGGPSADTQYFGPGTRLTVL.

The sample holds many counts of this clonotype. This rearrangement joins TRBV27 to TRBJ1-5; D is ambiguous. CDR1 is MNHEY, CDR2 SMNVEV, per germline (reference sequence). Trimming took 4 bases from V and 4 from J, leaving 14 bases between them. This CDR3 region has 15 residues. The CDR3 spells CASSWRRNSNQPQHF. The CDR3 DNA sequence: TGTGCCAGCAGTTGGAGGAGGAACAGTAATCAGCCCCAGCATTTT.

This clonotype was seen repeatedly, ten times or more. The CDR3, as DNA: TGTGCCAGCAGTGCCGATACAGGGCGGAGCTCCTACGAGCAGTACTTC. Its protein is CASSADTGRSSYEQYF. The chain joins TRBV25-1 to TRBJ2-7, with D possibly being TRBD1 (6 bases). CDR3 size: 16 residues. Germline V gene data show CDR1 as MGHDK and CDR2 as SYGVNS. V was shortened by 4 bases and J by 0 bases, with 16 bases between the two germline ends.

This clonotype was counted at least ten times. This rearrangement joins TRBV7-9 to TRBJ1-5, with TRBD1 identical over 11 bases. V was pared by 3 bases and J by 5 bases, with 6 bases of the junction left unmatched. The germline V gene encodes CDR1 SEHNR and CDR2 FQNEAQ (reference sequence). The CDR3 loop spans 16 amino acids. In nucleotides, the CDR3 is TGTGCCAGCAGCTTTTCACCGGGACAGGGGGATCAGCCCCAGCATTTT. Translated, it gives CASSFSPGQGDQPQHF.

In this sample, this clonotype turned up many times. The chain joins TRBV24-1 to TRBJ2-1; TRBD1 matches at 7 bases. The CDR3 length is 15 residues. The germline CDR1 and CDR2 sequences are KGHDR and SFDVKD. Losses at the gene ends were 4 bases for V and 5 bases for J; bases not matched to a gene: 7. The CDR3 region has the DNA TGTGCCACCAGTGACTCGGGACAGCTAAACAATGAGCAGTTCTTC. It yields the protein CATSDSGQLNNEQFF.

In this sample, this clonotype turned up many times. The V and J genes are TRBV20-1 and TRBJ2-7; D call uncertain. Germline V lookup: CDR1 DFQATT, CDR2 SNEGSKA (reference sequence). V lost 4 bases and J 4 bases, leaving 14 bases between the germline ends. This CDR3 has 13 residues. This chain's CDR3 is CSATGLGEYEQYF. CDR3 bases: TGCAGTGCTACCGGGCTGGGCGAGTACGAGCAGTACTTC.

This CDR3 is CATSSQGRGTGELFF. CDR3 DNA: TGTGCCACCAGTAGCCAAGGCAGGGGCACCGGGGAGCTGTTTTTT. This chain connects TRBV24-1 to TRBJ2-2, with D possibly TRBD1 on 6 matching bases. The CDR3 length is 15 residues. Germline CDR1 is KGHDR and CDR2 is SFDVKD. V gave up 6 bases and J gave up 4 bases, with 14 bases separating them.

This clonotype was picked up many times. CDR3 amino acids: CASGLPGHAFAGELFF. CDR3 in DNA: TGTGCCAGCGGGTTGCCTGGGCACGCATTCGCCGGGGAGCTGTTTTTT. J is TRBJ2-2 and V is TRBV12-3 or TRBV12-4, with D hard to call. CDR3 length: 16 amino acids. V shed 8 bases and J shed 6 bases, with 22 bases lying between them.